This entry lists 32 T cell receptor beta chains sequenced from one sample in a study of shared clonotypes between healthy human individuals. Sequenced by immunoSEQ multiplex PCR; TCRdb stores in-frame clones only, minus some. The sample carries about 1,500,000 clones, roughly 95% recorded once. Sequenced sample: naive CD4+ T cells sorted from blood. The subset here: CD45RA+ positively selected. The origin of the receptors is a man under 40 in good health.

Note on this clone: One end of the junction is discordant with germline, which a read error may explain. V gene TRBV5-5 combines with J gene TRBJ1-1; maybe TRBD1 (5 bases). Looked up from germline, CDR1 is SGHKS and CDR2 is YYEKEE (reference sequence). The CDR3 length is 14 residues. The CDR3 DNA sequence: TGTGCCAGCACCTTGTGGCAGGGGAACACTGAAGCTTTCTTT. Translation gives CASTLWQGNTEAFF. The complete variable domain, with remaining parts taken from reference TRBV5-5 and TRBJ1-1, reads DAGVTQSPTHLIKTRGQQVTLRCSPISGHKSVSWYQQVLGQGPQFIFQYYEKEERGRGNFPDRFSARQFPNYSSELNVNALLLGDSALYLCASTLWQGNTEAFFGQGTRLTVV.

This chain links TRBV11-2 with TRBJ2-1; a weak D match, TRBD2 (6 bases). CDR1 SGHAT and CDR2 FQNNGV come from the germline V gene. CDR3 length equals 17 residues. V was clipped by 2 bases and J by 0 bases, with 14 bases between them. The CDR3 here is CASSLTGGKGSYNEQFF. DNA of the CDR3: TGTGCCAGCAGCTTAACGGGCGGGAAGGGCTCCTACAATGAGCAGTTCTTC.

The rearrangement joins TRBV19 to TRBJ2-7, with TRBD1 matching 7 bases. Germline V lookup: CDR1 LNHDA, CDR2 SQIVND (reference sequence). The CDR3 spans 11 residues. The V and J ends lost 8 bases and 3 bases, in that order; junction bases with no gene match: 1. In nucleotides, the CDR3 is TGTGCCAGTGGGGACAGCTACGAGCAGTACTTC. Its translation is CASGDSYEQYF.

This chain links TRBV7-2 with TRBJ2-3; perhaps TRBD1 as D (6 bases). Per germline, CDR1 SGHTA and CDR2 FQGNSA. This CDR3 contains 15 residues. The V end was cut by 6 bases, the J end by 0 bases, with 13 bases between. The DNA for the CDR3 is TGTGCCAGCAGAGCCGACAGGCTTAGCACAGATACGCAGTATTTT. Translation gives CASRADRLSTDTQYF. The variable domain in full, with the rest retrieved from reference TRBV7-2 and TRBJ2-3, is GAGVSQSPSNKVTEKGKDVELRCDPISGHTALYWYRQSLGQGLEFLIYFQGNSAPDKSGLPSDRFSAERTGGSVSTLTIQRTQQEDSAVYLCASRADRLSTDTQYFGPGTRLTVL.

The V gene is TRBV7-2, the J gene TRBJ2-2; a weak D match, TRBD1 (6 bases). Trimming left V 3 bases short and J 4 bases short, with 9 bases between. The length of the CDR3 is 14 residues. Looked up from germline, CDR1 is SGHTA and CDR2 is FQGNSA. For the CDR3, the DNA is TGTGCCAGCAGCTTCCAGGGGCGCACCGGGGAGCTGTTTTTT. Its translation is CASSFQGRTGELFF. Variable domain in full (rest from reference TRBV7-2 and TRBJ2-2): GAGVSQSPSNKVTEKGKDVELRCDPISGHTALYWYRQSLGQGLEFLIYFQGNSAPDKSGLPSDRFSAERTGGSVSTLTIQRTQQEDSAVYLCASSFQGRTGELFFGEGSRLTVL.

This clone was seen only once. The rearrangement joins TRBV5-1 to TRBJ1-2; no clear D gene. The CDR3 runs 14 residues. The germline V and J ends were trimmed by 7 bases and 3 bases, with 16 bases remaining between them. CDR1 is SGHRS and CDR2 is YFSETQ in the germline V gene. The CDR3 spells CASAREASDYGYTF. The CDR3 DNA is TGCGCCAGCGCACGGGAAGCGTCGGACTATGGCTACACCTTC. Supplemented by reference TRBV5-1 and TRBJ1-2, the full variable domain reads KAGVTQTPRYLIKTRGQQVTLSCSPISGHRSVSWYQQTPGQGLQFLFEYFSETQRNKGNFPGRFSGRQFSNSRSEMNVSTLELGDSALYLCASAREASDYGYTFGSGTRLTVV.

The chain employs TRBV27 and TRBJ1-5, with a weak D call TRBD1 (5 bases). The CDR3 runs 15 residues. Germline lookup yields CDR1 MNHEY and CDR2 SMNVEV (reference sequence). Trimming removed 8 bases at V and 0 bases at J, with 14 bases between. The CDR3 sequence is CASSGPPTSNQPQHF. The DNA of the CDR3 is TGTGCCAGCTCGGGACCGCCGACTAGCAATCAGCCCCAGCATTTT.

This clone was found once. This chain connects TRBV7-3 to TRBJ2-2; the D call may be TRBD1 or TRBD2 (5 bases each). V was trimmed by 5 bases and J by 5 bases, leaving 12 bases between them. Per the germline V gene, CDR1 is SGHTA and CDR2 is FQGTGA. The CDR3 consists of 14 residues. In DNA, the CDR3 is TGTGCCAGCAGCGTCTCTGGGGGAACCGGGGAGCTGTTTTTT. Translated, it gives CASSVSGGTGELFF.

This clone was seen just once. CDR3 loop: CASSKDSGAPYGYTF. The CDR3 coding sequence is TGTGCCAGCAGTAAAGACTCAGGCGCCCCCTATGGCTACACCTTC. V and J are TRBV2 and TRBJ1-2, with D unresolved. V lost 5 bases, J lost 4 bases, and 17 bases lay in between. CDR3 length: 15 amino acids. The germline V gene has CDR1 SNHLY and CDR2 FYNNEI. Based on the CDR3 plus reference TRBV2 and TRBJ1-2, the full variable domain is EPEVTQTPSHQVTQMGQEVILRCVPISNHLYFYWYRQILGQKVEFLVSFYNNEISEKSEIFDDQFSVERPDGSNFTLKIRSTKLEDSAMYFCASSKDSGAPYGYTFGSGTRLTVV.

CDR3 protein: CASSIGTSGGSSYNEQFF. CDR3 coding DNA: TGTGCCAGCAGCATCGGGACTAGCGGAGGGAGCTCCTACAATGAGCAGTTCTTC. The chain links TRBV5-6 to TRBJ2-1, with 11 bases lining up with TRBD2. CDR3 size: 18 residues. Germline lookup yields CDR1 SGHDT and CDR2 YYEEEE. V trimming: 4 bases; J trimming: 0 bases; junction bases outside the gene matches: 9.

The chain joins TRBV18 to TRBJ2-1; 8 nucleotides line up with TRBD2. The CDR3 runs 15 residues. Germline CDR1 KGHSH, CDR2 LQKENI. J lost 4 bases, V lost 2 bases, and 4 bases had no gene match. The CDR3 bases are TGTGCCAGCTCACCAGAGCGGGAGTGGTACAATGAGCAGTTCTTC. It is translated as CASSPEREWYNEQFF.

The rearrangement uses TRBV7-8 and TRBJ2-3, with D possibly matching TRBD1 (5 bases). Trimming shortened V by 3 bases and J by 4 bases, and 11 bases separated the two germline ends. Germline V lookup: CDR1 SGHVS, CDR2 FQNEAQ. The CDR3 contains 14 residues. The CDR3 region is CASSFREAADTQYF. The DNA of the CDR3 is TGTGCCAGCAGCTTCAGGGAAGCCGCAGATACGCAGTATTTT.

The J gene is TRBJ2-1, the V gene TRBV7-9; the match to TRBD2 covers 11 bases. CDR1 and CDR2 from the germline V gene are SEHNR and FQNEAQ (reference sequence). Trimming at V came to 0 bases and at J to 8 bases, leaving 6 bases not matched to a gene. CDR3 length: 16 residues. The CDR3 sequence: CASSLALAGDKDEQFF. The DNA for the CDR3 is TGTGCCAGCAGCTTAGCACTAGCGGGAGACAAGGATGAGCAGTTCTTC.

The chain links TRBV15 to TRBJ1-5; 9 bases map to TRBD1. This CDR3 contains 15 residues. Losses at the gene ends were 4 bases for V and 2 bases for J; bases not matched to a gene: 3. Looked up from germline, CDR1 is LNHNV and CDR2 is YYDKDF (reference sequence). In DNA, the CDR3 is TGTGCCACCAGCACGGACAGGGGCCGCAATCAGCCCCAGCATTTT. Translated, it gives CATSTDRGRNQPQHF.

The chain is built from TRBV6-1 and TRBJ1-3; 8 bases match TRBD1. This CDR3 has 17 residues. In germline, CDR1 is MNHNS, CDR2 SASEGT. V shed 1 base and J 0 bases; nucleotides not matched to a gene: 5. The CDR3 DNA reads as TGTGCCAGCAGTGAAGGGACAGGGTCCAGCTCTGGAAACACCATATATTTT. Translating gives CASSEGTGSSSGNTIYF.

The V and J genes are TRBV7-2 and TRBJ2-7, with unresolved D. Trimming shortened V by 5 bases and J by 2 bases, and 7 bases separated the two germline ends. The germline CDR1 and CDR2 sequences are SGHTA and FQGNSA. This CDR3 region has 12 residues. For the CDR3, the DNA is TGTGCCAGCAGCCATACGACCTACGAGCAGTACTTC. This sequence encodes CASSHTTYEQYF.

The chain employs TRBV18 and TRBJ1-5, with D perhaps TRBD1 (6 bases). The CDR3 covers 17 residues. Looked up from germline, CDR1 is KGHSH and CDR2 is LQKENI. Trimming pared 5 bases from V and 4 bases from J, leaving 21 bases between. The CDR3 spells CASSSGSRGGGNQPQHF. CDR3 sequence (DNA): TGTGCCAGCTCATCGGGCTCCAGGGGAGGAGGGAATCAGCCCCAGCATTTT.

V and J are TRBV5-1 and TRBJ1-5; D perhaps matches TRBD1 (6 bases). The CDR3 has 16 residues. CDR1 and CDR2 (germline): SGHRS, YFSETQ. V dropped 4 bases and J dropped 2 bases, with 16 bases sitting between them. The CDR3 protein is CASSTGSGPGNQPQHF. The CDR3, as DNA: TGCGCCAGCAGCACAGGGTCAGGGCCTGGCAATCAGCCCCAGCATTTT.

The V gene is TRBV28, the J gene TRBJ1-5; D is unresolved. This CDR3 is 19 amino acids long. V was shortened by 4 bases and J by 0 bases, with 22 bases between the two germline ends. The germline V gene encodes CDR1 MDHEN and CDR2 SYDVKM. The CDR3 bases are TGTGCCAGCAGTTCCCGACTCGGAGCGGAGTTGTATAGCAATCAGCCCCAGCATTTT. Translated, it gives CASSSRLGAELYSNQPQHF. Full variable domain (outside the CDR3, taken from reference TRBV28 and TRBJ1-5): DVKVTQSSRYLVKRTGEKVFLECVQDMDHENMFWYRQDPGLGLRLIYFSYDVKMKEKGDIPEGYSVSREKKERFSLILESASTNQTSMYLCASSSRLGAELYSNQPQHFGDGTRLSIL.

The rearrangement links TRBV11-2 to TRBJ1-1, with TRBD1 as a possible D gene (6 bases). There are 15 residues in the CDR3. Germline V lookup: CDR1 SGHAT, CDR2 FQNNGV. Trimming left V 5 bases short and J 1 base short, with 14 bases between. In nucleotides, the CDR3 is TGTGCCAGCAGCCCAATAGGGGGGGCGAACACTGAAGCTTTCTTT. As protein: CASSPIGGANTEAFF.

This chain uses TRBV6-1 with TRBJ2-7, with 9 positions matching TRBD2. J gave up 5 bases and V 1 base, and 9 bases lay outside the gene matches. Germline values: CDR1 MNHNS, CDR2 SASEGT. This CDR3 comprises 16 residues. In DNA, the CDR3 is TGTGCCAGCAGTGAAGAGAACCTAGCGGGAAGGGACGAGCAGTACTTC. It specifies CASSEENLAGRDEQYF.

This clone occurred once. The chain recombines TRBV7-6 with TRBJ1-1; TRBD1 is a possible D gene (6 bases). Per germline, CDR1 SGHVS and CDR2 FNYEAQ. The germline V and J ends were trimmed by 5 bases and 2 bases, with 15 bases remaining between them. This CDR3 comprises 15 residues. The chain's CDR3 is CASSPIGTHNTEAFF. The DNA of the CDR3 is TGTGCCAGCAGCCCGATCGGGACACATAACACTGAAGCTTTCTTT.

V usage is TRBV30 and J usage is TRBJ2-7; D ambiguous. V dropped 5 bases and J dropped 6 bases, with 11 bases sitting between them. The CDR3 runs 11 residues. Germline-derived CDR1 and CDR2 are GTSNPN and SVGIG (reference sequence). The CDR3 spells CAWGLVAEQYF. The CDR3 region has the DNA TGTGCCTGGGGCCTGGTAGCCGAGCAGTACTTC.

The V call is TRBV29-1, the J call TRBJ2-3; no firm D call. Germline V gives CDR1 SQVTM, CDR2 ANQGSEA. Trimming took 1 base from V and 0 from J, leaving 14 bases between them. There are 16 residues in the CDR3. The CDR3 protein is CSVEGWVFMSTDTQYF. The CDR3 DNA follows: TGCAGCGTTGAAGGCTGGGTGTTCATGAGCACAGATACGCAGTATTTT.

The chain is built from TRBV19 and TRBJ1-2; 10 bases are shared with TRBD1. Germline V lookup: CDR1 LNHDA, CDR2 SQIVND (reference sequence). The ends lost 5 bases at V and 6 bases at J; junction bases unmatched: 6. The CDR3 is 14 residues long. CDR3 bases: TGTGCCAGTAGTCTCGACAGGGGGCTGGATGGCTACACCTTC. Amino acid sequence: CASSLDRGLDGYTF.

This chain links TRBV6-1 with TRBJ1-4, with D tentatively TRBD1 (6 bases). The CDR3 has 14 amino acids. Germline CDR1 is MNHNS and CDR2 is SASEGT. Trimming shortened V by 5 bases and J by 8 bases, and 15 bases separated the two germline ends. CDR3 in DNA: TGTGCCAGCAGTTTTTGGGGGGCGCAGGAAAAACTGTTTTTT. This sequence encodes CASSFWGAQEKLFF.

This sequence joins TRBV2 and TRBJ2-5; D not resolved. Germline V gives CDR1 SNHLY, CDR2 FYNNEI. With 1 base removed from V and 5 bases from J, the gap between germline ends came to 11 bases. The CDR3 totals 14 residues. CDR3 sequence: CASSEDWRRETQYF. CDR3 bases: TGTGCCAGCAGTGAAGATTGGCGGCGGGAGACCCAGTACTTC.

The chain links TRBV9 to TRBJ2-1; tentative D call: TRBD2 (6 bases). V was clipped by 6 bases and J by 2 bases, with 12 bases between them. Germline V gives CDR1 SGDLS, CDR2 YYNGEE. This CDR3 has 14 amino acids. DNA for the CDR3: TGTGCCAGCACCCCGGGGGTGACCTACAATGAGCAGTTCTTC. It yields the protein CASTPGVTYNEQFF.

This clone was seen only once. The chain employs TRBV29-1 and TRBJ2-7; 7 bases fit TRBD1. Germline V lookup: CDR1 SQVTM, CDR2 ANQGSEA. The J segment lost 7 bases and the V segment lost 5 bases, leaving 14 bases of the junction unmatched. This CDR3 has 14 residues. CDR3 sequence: CSVNARGRKNEQYF. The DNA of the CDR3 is TGCAGCGTTAACGCCAGGGGGAGAAAGAATGAGCAGTACTTC.

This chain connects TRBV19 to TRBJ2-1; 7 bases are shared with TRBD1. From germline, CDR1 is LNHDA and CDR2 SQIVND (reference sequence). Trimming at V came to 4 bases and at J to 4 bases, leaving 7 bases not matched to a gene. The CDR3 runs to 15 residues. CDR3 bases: TGTGCCAGTAGTAAGCCTCCGGACAGGTACAATGAGCAGTTCTTC. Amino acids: CASSKPPDRYNEQFF.

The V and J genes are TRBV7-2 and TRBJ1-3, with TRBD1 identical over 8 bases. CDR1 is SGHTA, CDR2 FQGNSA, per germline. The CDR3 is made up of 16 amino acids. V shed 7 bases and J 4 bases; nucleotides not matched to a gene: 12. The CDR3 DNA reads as TGTGCCAGCAACCGGCGGGCAGGGGGCTCCGGAAACACCATATATTTT. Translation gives CASNRRAGGSGNTIYF.

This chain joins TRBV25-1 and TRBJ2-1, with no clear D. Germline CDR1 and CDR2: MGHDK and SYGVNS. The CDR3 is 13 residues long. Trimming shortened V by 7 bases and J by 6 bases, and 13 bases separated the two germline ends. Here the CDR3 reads CASILQFGNEQFF. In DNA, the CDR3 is TGTGCCAGCATATTACAGTTCGGCAATGAGCAGTTCTTC.